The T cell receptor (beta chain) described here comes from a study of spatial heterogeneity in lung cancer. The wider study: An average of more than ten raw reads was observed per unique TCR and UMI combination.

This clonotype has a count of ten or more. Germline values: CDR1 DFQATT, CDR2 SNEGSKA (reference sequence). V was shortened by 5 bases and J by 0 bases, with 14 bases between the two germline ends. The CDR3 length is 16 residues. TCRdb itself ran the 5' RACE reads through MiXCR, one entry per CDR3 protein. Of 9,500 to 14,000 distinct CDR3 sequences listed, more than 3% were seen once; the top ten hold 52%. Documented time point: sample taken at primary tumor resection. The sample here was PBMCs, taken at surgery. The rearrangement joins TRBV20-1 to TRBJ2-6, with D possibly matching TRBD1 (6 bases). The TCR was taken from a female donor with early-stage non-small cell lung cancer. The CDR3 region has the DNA TGCAGTGCTCAGACAGGTCCTAGCTCTGGGGCCAACGTCCTGACTTTC. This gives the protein CSAQTGPSSGANVLTF.